This T cell receptor beta chain is from a study of blood T cells in healthy people across ages. For the study at large: Using template switching, researchers captured about one barcoded beta molecule for each two T cells. Study-wide findings and caveats: A roughly linear age-dependent decrease characterized TCR beta diversity per million T cells.

A second PCR of 7 to 11 cycles used a sample-barcoded 5' primer and a J-beta primer mix. TCRdb recomputed calls from the 5' RACE reads with MiXCR, one row per CDR3 protein. The sample records roughly 2 million distinct CDR3 sequences, around half being singletons. Each donor gave 9 to 10 milliliters of peripheral blood. The authors extracted at least 6 micrograms of total RNA per sample. Notes on this clonotype: What it binds is not known.

Sequenced input: blood. This TCR derives from a woman between 40 and 55 years old in good health.

CDR3 amino acids: CASTIGTVVNSPLHF. The CDR3 bases are TGTGCCAGCACCATAGGGACAGTTGTTAATTCACCCCTCCACTTT. J is TRBJ1-6 and V is TRBV7-2; 7 nucleotides agree with TRBD1. Germline CDR1 and CDR2: SGHTA and FQGNSA. V lost 7 bases, J lost 6 bases, and 9 bases stayed unmatched. This CDR3 contains 15 residues.